Following are 28 T cell receptor beta chains from one sample sequenced in a study of T-cell reconstitution after alpha-beta-depleted transplantation in children. Researchers prepared the TCRbeta library using unique molecular identifiers, the study reports. TCRdb processed the PCR reads anew with MiXCR; each CDR3 protein has one entry. In the table there are 700,000 to 950,000 distinct CDR3 sequences, under 20% of which are singletons. The sample was PBMCs, mostly from graft donor cells, taken 360 days after TCRalphabeta/CD19-depleted stem cell transplant. These receptors were collected from a male patient between 5 and 17 years old who had a stem cell transplant for acute lymphoblastic leukemia, so the T cells may come from the graft donor.

The rearrangement joins TRBV7-3 to TRBJ2-1; 7 bases line up with TRBD2. V trimming: 5 bases; J trimming: 2 bases; junction bases outside the gene matches: 15. Germline loops: CDR1 SGHTA, CDR2 FQGTGA. The length of the CDR3 is 18 residues. The CDR3 sequence: CASSLASGGSFPYNEQFF. The CDR3, as DNA: TGTGCCAGCAGCCTCGCCTCGGGCGGGAGTTTCCCCTACAATGAGCAGTTCTTC.

This clonotype was seen a handful of times. The chain joins TRBV4-1 to TRBJ2-7; a possible D gene is TRBD1 (5 bases). Germline loops: CDR1 MGHRA, CDR2 YSYEKL. V was shortened by 5 bases and J by 1 base, with 12 bases between the two germline ends. The CDR3 is 14 residues long. CDR3 region: CASSIQGSSYEQYF. The CDR3 DNA reads TGCGCCAGCAGCATTCAGGGATCTTCCTACGAGCAGTACTTC.

This clonotype occurred a few times. The CDR3 nucleotides read TGTGCCAGCAGCTTAGGGACTGTCACCGGGGAGCTGTTTTTT. It codes for CASSLGTVTGELFF. The V gene is TRBV7-9, the J gene TRBJ2-2, with D possibly TRBD2 on 5 matching bases. This CDR3 spans 14 amino acids. The V end lost 1 base, the J end lost 4 bases, and 7 bases lay between the germline ends. Germline V CDR1 and CDR2: SEHNR, FQNEAQ (reference sequence).

This clonotype showed up many times. This chain links TRBV5-1 with TRBJ2-7, with D uncertain. The CDR3 extends over 14 amino acids. V was trimmed by 3 bases and J by 0 bases, leaving 10 bases between them. In germline, CDR1 is SGHRS, CDR2 YFSETQ. The CDR3 DNA is TGCGCCAGCAGCTACGGATGGAGCTCCTACGAGCAGTACTTC. Translated, it gives CASSYGWSSYEQYF.

In regard to this clonotype: Its ends do not fully match the called genes, so a read error is possible. The chain uses TRBV12-3 or TRBV12-4 and TRBJ2-1; the match to TRBD2 covers 9 bases. CDR3 length: 18 amino acids. The CDR3 DNA follows: TGTGCCATCAGTTACGGTGGCGCGGGAGGGACCTCCTACAATGAGCAGTTCTTC. It is translated as CAISYGGAGGTSYNEQFF.

This clonotype was counted many times. The chain recombines TRBV27 with TRBJ2-7; TRBD2 agrees at 9 bases. Germline loops: CDR1 MNHEY, CDR2 SMNVEV (reference sequence). This CDR3 is built from 16 residues. J gave up 4 bases and V 2 bases, and 9 bases lay outside the gene matches. CDR3 coding DNA: TGTGCCAGCAGTTTAACGGCGGGAGGGGCCATTTACGAGCAGTACTTC. Amino acids: CASSLTAGGAIYEQYF.

In its sample, this clonotype was seen a few times. The chain carries TRBV12-3 or TRBV12-4 and TRBJ2-7; no clear D. The V end lost 6 bases, the J end lost 5 bases, and 20 bases lay between the germline ends. The CDR3 consists of 15 residues. This CDR3 reads CASSPPTSPWDEQYF. CDR3 coding DNA: TGTGCCAGCAGCCCCCCTACATCACCTTGGGACGAGCAGTACTTC.

This sequence joins TRBV2 and TRBJ2-7; D is possibly TRBD2 (5 bases). V gave up 10 bases and J gave up 7 bases, with 17 bases separating them. Germline V gene lookup returns CDR1 SNHLY and CDR2 FYNNEI. CDR3 length: 12 residues. The CDR3 sequence: CATRRGPGEQYF. The DNA for the CDR3 is TGTGCCACAAGACGGGGTCCTGGTGAGCAGTACTTC.

This clonotype was recorded many times. The J gene is TRBJ2-3, the V gene TRBV11-2; 11 bases are shared with TRBD2. Germline lookup yields CDR1 SGHAT and CDR2 FQNNGV. The CDR3 loop spans 19 amino acids. V shed 5 bases, J shed 0 bases, and the junction held 13 bases outside the gene matches. This CDR3 reads CASSRRGLAGSPSTDTQYF. The CDR3 region has the DNA TGTGCCAGCAGCCGACGCGGACTAGCGGGTAGTCCTAGCACAGATACGCAGTATTTT.

V gene TRBV11-2 combines with J gene TRBJ2-7; a possible D gene is TRBD1 (6 bases). The V end was cut by 5 bases, the J end by 3 bases, with 20 bases between. Germline CDR1 is SGHAT and CDR2 is FQNNGV. CDR3 length: 16 amino acids. CDR3 residues: CASSLQQGPRDYEQYF. The CDR3 nucleotides read TGTGCCAGCAGCCTGCAACAGGGCCCTAGGGACTACGAGCAGTACTTC.

The chain uses TRBV9 and TRBJ2-5; the match to TRBD2 covers 11 bases. Germline loops: CDR1 SGDLS, CDR2 YYNGEE. With 4 bases clipped from V and 5 bases from J, the junction kept 10 bases outside the gene matches. The CDR3 is made up of 16 amino acids. The CDR3 region has the DNA TGTGCCAGCAGCCCCACACTAGCGGGAGTGGGGGAGACCCAGTACTTC. Protein: CASSPTLAGVGETQYF.

This chain uses TRBV7-7 with TRBJ2-2, with TRBD2 identical over 10 bases. From germline, CDR1 is SSHAT and CDR2 FNYEAQ (reference sequence). This CDR3 comprises 19 residues. The trim removed 0 bases at V and 6 bases at J, leaving 13 bases unmatched. The CDR3 region is CASSLAPPRLAGAAGELFF. The CDR3 nucleotides are TGTGCCAGCAGCTTAGCTCCCCCAAGGCTAGCGGGGGCGGCCGGGGAGCTGTTTTTT.

This chain connects TRBV7-2 to TRBJ1-3, with D perhaps matching TRBD1 (5 bases). Germline V CDR1 and CDR2: SGHTA, FQGNSA. The CDR3 loop spans 15 amino acids. V lost 2 bases and J 0 bases, leaving 8 bases between the germline ends. CDR3 nucleotide sequence: TGTGCCAGCAGCTTACAGGGAGGCTCTGGAAACACCATATATTTT. It yields the protein CASSLQGGSGNTIYF. The full variable domain, completed using reference TRBV7-2 and TRBJ1-3, is GAGVSQSPSNKVTEKGKDVELRCDPISGHTALYWYRQSLGQGLEFLIYFQGNSAPDKSGLPSDRFSAERTGGSVSTLTIQRTQQEDSAVYLCASSLQGGSGNTIYFGEGSWLTVV.

This clonotype was picked up a small number of times. This sequence joins TRBV7-7 and TRBJ2-2, with D tentatively TRBD2 (6 bases). CDR1 SSHAT and CDR2 FNYEAQ come from the germline V gene (reference sequence). CDR3 length: 16 residues. With 6 bases removed from V and 4 bases from J, the gap between germline ends came to 18 bases. The CDR3 region has the DNA TGTGCCAGCAGTCTCTTTGGATCGGAGGGCACCGGGGAGCTGTTTTTT. Translation: CASSLFGSEGTGELFF.

Only a few counts were recorded for this clonotype. The gene calls are TRBV4-1 and TRBJ2-7; 15 bases map to TRBD2. CDR3 length: 16 residues. Germline CDR1 reads MGHRA; CDR2 reads YSYEKL. Trimming took 4 bases from V and 6 from J; bases not matched to a gene: 7. In DNA form, the CDR3 reads TGCGCCAGCAGCCGACCTCGGACTAGCGGGAGGGCCGAGCAGTACTTC. Protein sequence: CASSRPRTSGRAEQYF.

The rearrangement joins TRBV7-8 to TRBJ1-2; no firm D call. There are 12 residues in the CDR3. V lost 5 bases and J lost 7, with 11 bases in between. CDR1 and CDR2 from the germline V gene are SGHVS and FQNEAQ. In nucleotides, the CDR3 is TGTGCCAGCAGCCCGCACGGGTTTGGCTACACCTTC. Protein: CASSPHGFGYTF.

The V call is TRBV14, the J call TRBJ1-2; perhaps TRBD1 as D (6 bases). The V and J ends lost 0 bases and 4 bases respectively, with 15 bases between them. This CDR3 is built from 16 residues. Germline V CDR1 and CDR2: SGHDN, FVKESK. CDR3 region: CASSQDFRGRGYGYTF. The CDR3 coding sequence is TGTGCCAGCAGCCAAGATTTCAGGGGACGGGGCTATGGCTACACCTTC.

In its sample, this clonotype was seen once. CDR3 in amino acids: CASSLARGVTLVTEAFF. CDR3 sequence (DNA): TGCGCCAGCAGCTTGGCGAGAGGGGTTACCTTGGTCACTGAAGCTTTCTTT. The chain is built from TRBV5-1 and TRBJ1-1, with D maybe TRBD1 (5 bases). Germline CDR1 SGHRS, CDR2 YFSETQ. The V and J ends lost 0 bases and 4 bases respectively, with 19 bases between them. The CDR3 extends over 17 amino acids.

Only a few counts were recorded for this clonotype. The chain uses TRBV4-1 and TRBJ2-7, with TRBD1 as a possible D gene (5 bases). The CDR3 consists of 11 residues. V lost 5 bases and J lost 6, with 8 bases in between. Germline CDR1 is MGHRA and CDR2 is YSYEKL. The CDR3 here is CASSGAREQYF. CDR3 coding DNA: TGCGCCAGCAGCGGGGCCCGCGAGCAGTACTTC.

The J gene is TRBJ1-2, the V gene TRBV4-1; TRBD1 agrees at 7 bases. Unmatched junction bases numbered 5, after V lost 2 bases and J lost 5 bases. This CDR3 is built from 14 residues. Looked up from germline, CDR1 is MGHRA and CDR2 is YSYEKL. In DNA form, the CDR3 reads TGCGCCAGCAGCCAAAACAGGGGCGGGTATGGCTACACCTTC. Protein sequence: CASSQNRGGYGYTF.

This clonotype was detected a few times. The gene calls are TRBV5-4 and TRBJ2-1, with D perhaps matching TRBD2 (5 bases). The V and J ends lost 4 bases and 16 bases respectively, with 18 bases between them. The germline gives CDR1 SGHNT, CDR2 YYREEE (reference sequence). There are 12 residues in the CDR3. The CDR3 region is CASSPGGMARFF. In nucleotides, the CDR3 is TGTGCCAGCAGCCCCGGAGGTATGGCTAGATTCTTC.

This clonotype was seen ten or more times. DNA for the CDR3: TGCGCCAGCAGTACCCGCAGCGGGAGGGAGGTAAATGAGCAGTTCTTC. Its protein product is CASSTRSGREVNEQFF. The chain carries TRBV5-1 and TRBJ2-1; 10 bases align to TRBD2. The J segment lost 7 bases and the V segment lost 5 bases, leaving 12 bases of the junction unmatched. This CDR3 region has 16 residues. Germline-derived CDR1 and CDR2 are SGHRS and YFSETQ. Variable domain in full (rest from reference TRBV5-1 and TRBJ2-1): KAGVTQTPRYLIKTRGQQVTLSCSPISGHRSVSWYQQTPGQGLQFLFEYFSETQRNKGNFPGRFSGRQFSNSRSEMNVSTLELGDSALYLCASSTRSGREVNEQFFGPGTRLTVL.

This clonotype was detected many times. The chain uses TRBV6-5 and TRBJ2-3; D gene unclear. The V end was cut by 0 bases, the J end by 0 bases, with 7 bases between. The CDR3 has 15 amino acids. Germline V gene lookup returns CDR1 MNHEY and CDR2 SVGAGI. CDR3 region: CASSYSGRSTDTQYF. The CDR3 coding sequence is TGTGCCAGCAGTTACTCCGGCCGCAGCACAGATACGCAGTATTTT.

This clonotype was observed a handful of times. This chain links TRBV24-1 with TRBJ2-5, with TRBD2 as a possible D gene (6 bases). The CDR3 runs to 14 residues. Deletions cut 3 bases from V and 3 bases from J, with 10 bases between. Germline V gene sequence: CDR1 KGHDR, CDR2 SFDVKD. In DNA form, the CDR3 reads TGTGCCACCAGTGATCCCCGCGGGGAAGAGACCCAGTACTTC. It codes for CATSDPRGEETQYF.

This clonotype appeared a few times. The J gene is TRBJ2-1, the V gene TRBV19; TRBD1 aligns across 9 bases. Per germline, CDR1 LNHDA and CDR2 SQIVND (reference sequence). This CDR3 comprises 15 residues. With V trimmed by 6 bases and J by 8 bases, 11 bases remained unmatched. In nucleotides, the CDR3 is TGTGCCAGTAGACATCCCGGGACAGGGCGCCATGAGCAGTTCTTC. Its protein is CASRHPGTGRHEQFF.

This clonotype showed up many times. The chain recombines TRBV5-1 with TRBJ2-1; 8 bases are a match to TRBD2. J lost 10 bases, V lost 4 bases, and 13 bases had no gene match. The length of the CDR3 is 15 residues. Germline V CDR1 and CDR2: SGHRS, YFSETQ. CDR3 loop: CASSETGGPTGEQFF. CDR3 DNA sequence: TGCGCCAGCAGCGAAACGGGAGGGCCCACAGGGGAGCAGTTCTTC. The full variable domain, rest sourced from reference TRBV5-1 and TRBJ2-1, is KAGVTQTPRYLIKTRGQQVTLSCSPISGHRSVSWYQQTPGQGLQFLFEYFSETQRNKGNFPGRFSGRQFSNSRSEMNVSTLELGDSALYLCASSETGGPTGEQFFGPGTRLTVL.

This clonotype was counted between two and nine times. V gene TRBV3-1 combines with J gene TRBJ2-2, with D possibly matching TRBD2 (5 bases). The CDR3 totals 14 residues. Trimming removed 4 bases at V and 4 bases at J, with 10 bases between. Germline values: CDR1 LGHDT, CDR2 YNNKEL (reference sequence). The CDR3 DNA reads as TGTGCCAGCAGCCCGACTATGGGCACCGGGGAGCTGTTTTTT. Its translation: CASSPTMGTGELFF.

This clonotype showed up just a few times. This sequence joins TRBV10-3 and TRBJ2-7; TRBD1 matches at 7 bases. Looked up from germline, CDR1 is ENHRY and CDR2 is SYGVKD. V was pared by 10 bases and J by 4 bases, with 7 bases of the junction left unmatched. The CDR3 is made up of 12 amino acids. The CDR3 sequence: CATSDRAYEQYF. CDR3 nucleotide sequence: TGTGCCACCAGCGACAGGGCGTACGAGCAGTACTTC.